This record concerns one TCR beta chain sequence. Other DNA sequences in this sample translate to the same CDR3. This entry comes from a study of blood T cell repertoires in COVID-19. This CDR3 spans 14 amino acids. With 2 bases clipped from V and 4 bases from J, the junction kept 3 bases outside the gene matches. Germline V gene lookup returns CDR1 SGHDN and CDR2 FVKESK. As handled by the study authors: Reference gene primers were amplified, and this amplification served to estimate nucleated cell counts. Only in-frame clones appear in the TCRdb table, and some are missing; sequencing was by immunoSEQ multiplex PCR. That table supplies the V and J calls and clone size; D and trimming were determined from the DNA. The sample has fewer than 250,000 clones, around four fifths seen once.

Sequencing was performed on peripheral blood. The chain links TRBV14 to TRBJ2-7, with 9 nucleotides matching TRBD1. This receptor was obtained from a man aged 50 or older with acute or convalescent COVID-19. The CDR3, as DNA: TGTGCCAGCAGCCAATTGGGACAGGGATACGAGCAGTACTTC. Protein product: CASSQLGQGYEQYF.